This TCR beta chain comes out of a study of T cells in Graves' hyperthyroidism and ophthalmopathy. Study-level findings and limits: Blood held most thyroid clonotypes expanded above 0.001 frequency.

With a duration under 2 months, the hyperthyroidism was newly diagnosed in patients aged 18 to 65. Sampled blood dates from first hyperthyroidism diagnosis, and it precedes any ophthalmopathy symptoms. This CDR3 comprises 17 residues. Germline V lookup: CDR1 SGDLS, CDR2 YYNGEE. Trimming cost V 4 bases and J 3 bases, with 19 bases left between them. This clonotype was observed a few times. Its antigen remains unidentified. The investigators amplified TCR beta CDR3 regions from RNA transcripts. In the first-round RT-PCR of the TCR CDR3, the HTBI primer set was used. From the multiplex PCR reads, TCRdb called clonotypes with MiXCR, one entry per CDR3 protein. The sample consists of fewer than 350,000 distinct CDR3 sequences, roughly 15% of them appearing once.

The V call is TRBV9, the J call TRBJ2-2; D call uncertain. The sequence was obtained from a woman aged 45-65 years with Graves' hyperthyroidism that later progressed to Graves' ophthalmopathy. The sequenced material came from blood. The CDR3 reads CASSLLDTSSYTGELFF. In nucleotides, the CDR3 is TGTGCCAGCAGCTTGTTAGACACTTCGAGTTACACCGGGGAGCTGTTTTTT.